The sequence of this TCR beta chain was determined in a study of T cell repertoires in cytomegalovirus infection. Study-level background: In public TCR beta signatures, there were indications of both CMV infection and matching HLA type. Study-level points and caveats: HLA-C-restricted CMV clonotypes gave the most frequent clonotype in two of eight donors. Pooled public TCR beta family frequency picked out CMV carriers with the relevant HLA.

TCRdb re-analysed the reads in MiXCR, keeping a single row per CDR3 protein. The sample contains under 500,000 distinct CDR3 sequences, about two fifths of which appear only once. Germline CDR1 is MNHEY and CDR2 is SVGAGI. CDR3 length equals 16 residues. J was trimmed by 5 bases and V by 3 bases; bases with no gene match: 8. For this clonotype: Its antigen is not known.

The chain is built from TRBV6-5 and TRBJ2-2, with 8 bases matching TRBD1. The source is a human donor in good health (CMV status not recorded). Some clones in this sample may be carry-over from other donors' samples. The starting material was cultured PBMCs, obtained from culture after CMV antigen stimulation. The CDR3 spells CASSYRAGGGTGELFF. The CDR3 nucleotides read TGTGCCAGCAGTTATCGGGCAGGGGGCGGGACCGGGGAGCTGTTTTTT.